What follows is one T cell receptor (beta chain) and its context. Its antigen is unknown. The sample comes from a study of T cell responses to AZD1222 COVID-19 vaccine. CDR1 and CDR2 from the germline V gene are WSHSY and SAAADI. V was pared by 2 bases and J by 9 bases, with 8 bases between. This CDR3 is built from 13 residues. Findings of the study overall: Possibly, clonal diversity was underestimated; donors were largely white British and included more females. Spike-specific TCR breadth and depth rose after two AZD1222 doses. Baseline antibody screening turned up just a handful of seropositive AZD1222 recipients. As reported, nearly half of all spike-specific TCRs target variant regions that are unmutated.

This table comes from immunoSEQ multiplex PCR, and its TCRdb copy is limited to in-frame clones, with some not included. The table has some 120,000 clones, 90% seen once. Sequencing was performed on peripheral blood, taken on day 0 of MenACWY control vaccination. This chain links TRBV10-2 with TRBJ1-6, with D uncertain. This receptor was identified in an adult in good health. The CDR3 spells CASSEVMGSPLHF. The CDR3 DNA is TGCGCCAGCAGTGAGGTCATGGGTTCACCCCTCCACTTT.